The entry below gives a single TCR beta chain sequence along with its context. What it binds is not known. The data were obtained in a study of T cell repertoires in aging, cancer and after chemotherapy. Whole-study results and caveats: In each cancer cohort, median generation probability increased across chemotherapy, suggesting thymic output rebounded. These repertoire data do not allow conclusions about immunological memory after chemotherapy.

This CDR3 has 14 amino acids. The V gene lost 3 bases and the J gene lost 5 bases, with 11 bases spanning the gap. The template was genomic DNA from peripheral blood, not RNA. A mixed TRB-A/B primer pool amplified rearranged TRB by multiplex touch-down PCR. Each CDR3 protein gets one entry after TCRdb re-called the multiplex PCR reads with MiXCR. The data contain some 20,000 distinct CDR3 sequences, approximately 40% of them singletons. The sequenced sample was blood. This chain uses TRBV12-3 or TRBV12-4 with TRBJ1-5; D gene unclear. This sequence originates from a human donor with a solid tumor. This CDR3 is CASSFRHRDQPQHF. The CDR3 DNA sequence: TGTGCCAGCAGTTTCAGACATAGGGATCAGCCCCAGCATTTT.